Listed here are 17 T cell receptor beta chains from one sample, sequenced in a study of response to subunit inactivated influenza vaccine. From the RT-PCR reads, TCRdb called clonotypes with MiXCR, one entry per CDR3 protein. This repertoire shows 500,000 to 650,000 distinct CDR3 sequences, 6.5% to 8% found once; its top ten account for 10% to 15%. The sequencing used PBMCs from blood, collected less than 25 months after vaccination. These receptors originate from a man aged 50-75 years who received an inactivated influenza vaccine.

The chain links TRBV4-3 to TRBJ2-7; 8 positions agree with TRBD2. The CDR3 totals 15 residues. V was clipped by 2 bases and J by 8 bases; unmatched bases: 11. Germline V gene sequence: CDR1 LGHNA, CDR2 YSLEER. This CDR3 is CASSQTGLGKGKQYF. CDR3 coding DNA: TGCGCCAGCAGCCAAACGGGACTAGGGAAGGGTAAGCAGTACTTC.

This chain joins TRBV5-4 and TRBJ1-1, with 9 bases fitting TRBD1. The CDR3 totals 13 residues. V lost 5 bases to trimming and J lost 7 bases; unmatched junction nucleotides: 6. CDR1 is SGHNT and CDR2 is YYREEE in the germline V gene (reference sequence). The CDR3 coding sequence is TGTGCCAGCAGTACAGGGGGCGAGGGTGAAGCTTTCTTT. Protein sequence: CASSTGGEGEAFF.

This clonotype was seen a few times. The chain combines TRBV7-8 with TRBJ2-3; no reliable D call. The CDR3 is 18 residues long. Germline V gene data show CDR1 as SGHVS and CDR2 as FQNEAQ. V lost 3 bases, J lost 0 bases, and 19 bases lay in between. CDR3 in DNA: TGTGCCAGCAGCTTTCGCGGAAGGCCCCGTGCTAGCACAGATACGCAGTATTTT. Protein: CASSFRGRPRASTDTQYF. Full variable domain (rest looked up from reference TRBV7-8 and TRBJ2-3): GAGVSQSPRYKVAKRGQDVALRCDPISGHVSLFWYQQALGQGPEFLTYFQNEAQLDKSGLPSDRFFAERPEGSVSTLKIQRTQQEDSAVYLCASSFRGRPRASTDTQYFGPGTRLTVL.

This clonotype has just a few counts. The chain has TRBV27 and TRBJ2-2; no reliable D call. This CDR3 region has 17 residues. With 2 bases removed from V and 1 base from J, the gap between germline ends came to 14 bases. Germline lookup yields CDR1 MNHEY and CDR2 SMNVEV (reference sequence). The CDR3 sequence: CASSLRERFRNTGELFF. The CDR3 bases are TGTGCCAGCAGTTTAAGAGAAAGATTTCGGAACACCGGGGAGCTGTTTTTT.

The gene calls are TRBV10-2 and TRBJ2-2; D not resolved. Germline-derived CDR1 and CDR2 are WSHSY and SAAADI. Trimming removed 5 bases at V and 9 bases at J, with 19 bases between. The CDR3 is made up of 15 amino acids. The CDR3 sequence: CASSRLQTPVRELFF. Written as DNA, the CDR3 is TGCGCCAGCAGTCGTTTACAGACCCCTGTCAGGGAGCTGTTTTTT.

As regards this clonotype: A much larger clone lies a single base off, so this may be a read error. The chain is built from TRBV29-1 and TRBJ2-3; D unresolved. V gave up 2 bases and J gave up 2 bases, with 14 bases separating them. CDR1 SQVTM and CDR2 ANQGSEA come from the germline V gene. The CDR3 loop spans 15 amino acids. The CDR3 nucleotides are TGCAGCGTTGAAAACATGGCTTCTTACACAGATACGCAGTATTTT. Translating it yields CSVENMASYTDTQYF.

The chain combines TRBV10-3 with TRBJ2-3, with a weak D call TRBD2 (5 bases). V was clipped by 6 bases and J by 3 bases, with 10 bases between them. The CDR3 sequence is 13 residues long. The germline CDR1 and CDR2 sequences are ENHRY and SYGVKD. The CDR3 sequence is CAIRPPGTDTQYF. The DNA of the CDR3 is TGTGCCATCAGGCCGCCGGGGACAGATACGCAGTATTTT.

There are many counts of this clonotype. Mismatch with germline at one junction end may stem from a read error. This sequence joins TRBV5-1 and TRBJ2-7; D is possibly TRBD1 (5 bases). The germline CDR1 and CDR2 sequences are SGHRS and YFSETQ. The CDR3 contains 13 residues. Written as DNA, the CDR3 is TGTGCCAGCAGTTTAACAGGAACCTACGAGCAGTACTTC. This gives the protein CASSLTGTYEQYF. The whole variable domain, remainder taken from reference TRBV5-1 and TRBJ2-7, is KAGVTQTPRYLIKTRGQQVTLSCSPISGHRSVSWYQQTPGQGLQFLFEYFSETQRNKGNFPGRFSGRQFSNSRSEMNVSTLELGDSALYLCASSLTGTYEQYFGPGTRLTVT.

This clonotype was recorded many times. The chain combines TRBV27 with TRBJ2-5; 7 bases are shared with TRBD2. The CDR3 consists of 15 residues. V shed 5 bases, J shed 5 bases, and the junction held 11 bases outside the gene matches. From germline, CDR1 is MNHEY and CDR2 SMNVEV (reference sequence). The CDR3 here is CASSPGTKGSETQYF. The CDR3 nucleotides read TGTGCCAGCAGTCCAGGGACTAAGGGATCGGAGACCCAGTACTTC.

The chain couples TRBV5-1 to TRBJ2-5; maybe TRBD1 (6 bases). V was pared by 6 bases and J by 3 bases, with 18 bases between. There are 15 residues in the CDR3. Germline V CDR1 and CDR2: SGHRS, YFSETQ. The DNA of the CDR3 is TGCGCCAGCAAATCAAGGACGGCAGGGGAAGAGACCCAGTACTTC. Translating it yields CASKSRTAGEETQYF.

J is TRBJ2-1 and V is TRBV29-1; D not certain. With 6 bases removed from V and 4 bases from J, the gap between germline ends came to 19 bases. This CDR3 comprises 15 residues. From germline, CDR1 is SQVTM and CDR2 ANQGSEA. In nucleotides, the CDR3 is TGCAGCGTAACTATACGCACGCTGATATACAATGAGCAGTTCTTC. This codes for CSVTIRTLIYNEQFF.

This clonotype was recorded once. Here the CDR3 omits its conserved ending phenylalanine or tryptophan, so a read error is the likely source. The chain links TRBV11-2 to TRBJ2-2, with 7 bases identical to TRBD2. The junction had 8 bases not matched to a gene; V was cut back by 1 base and J by 0 bases. CDR1 SGHAT and CDR2 FQNNGV come from the germline V gene. This CDR3 region has 18 residues. This CDR3 is CASSLVGASGTNTGELFL. DNA of the CDR3: TGTGCCAGCAGCTTAGTGGGAGCAAGCGGGACGAACACCGGGGAGCTGTTTCTT.

This clonotype was recorded at least ten times. This chain joins TRBV4-1 and TRBJ1-4; D unresolved. This CDR3 has 13 residues. Trimming left V 3 bases short and J 8 bases short, with 10 bases between. CDR1 is MGHRA, CDR2 YSYEKL, per germline. This chain's CDR3 is CASSHQLMEKLFF. Here the CDR3 DNA reads TGCGCCAGCAGCCACCAACTAATGGAAAAACTGTTTTTT.

This chain uses TRBV11-2 with TRBJ2-1; 8 bases match TRBD2. Germline CDR1 and CDR2: SGHAT and FQNNGV. CDR3 size: 14 residues. The trim removed 5 bases at V and 9 bases at J, leaving 9 bases unmatched. The CDR3 DNA follows: TGTGCCAGCAGCCTCCCGGGGGGGGCGGGTGAGCAGTTCTTC. This gives the protein CASSLPGGAGEQFF.

The sample holds a few counts of this clonotype. The chain couples TRBV5-4 to TRBJ2-2; D is unresolved. This CDR3 has 15 residues. The germline V and J ends were trimmed by 3 bases and 4 bases, with 13 bases remaining between them. Germline CDR1 SGHNT, CDR2 YYREEE (reference sequence). CDR3 sequence reads: CASSSSGLGTGELFF. The CDR3 nucleotides read TGTGCCAGCAGCTCGTCCGGATTAGGCACCGGGGAGCTGTTTTTT. Complete variable domain (other parts from reference TRBV5-4 and TRBJ2-2): ETGVTQSPTHLIKTRGQQVTLRCSSQSGHNTVSWYQQALGQGPQFIFQYYREEENGRGNFPPRFSGLQFPNYSSELNVNALELDDSALYLCASSSSGLGTGELFFGEGSRLTVL.

This clonotype was recorded at least ten times. The gene calls are TRBV5-1 and TRBJ2-3; D may match TRBD1 or TRBD2 (5 bases each). Per the germline V gene, CDR1 is SGHRS and CDR2 is YFSETQ. V was cut by 4 bases and J by 4 bases, with 19 bases left in between. The CDR3 spans 16 residues. The CDR3 region has the DNA TGCGCCAGCAGCCCCCGGGAAGGGGCTAGGTCAGATACGCAGTATTTT. This sequence encodes CASSPREGARSDTQYF.

This clonotype was observed many times. This chain links TRBV10-2 with TRBJ2-1, with D unresolved. The CDR3 has 13 amino acids. Germline CDR1 and CDR2: WSHSY and SAAADI. Trimming removed 6 bases from V and 4 bases from J, with 10 bases in between. DNA of the CDR3: TGCGCCAGCAGAAGGGCCGTTTACAATGAGCAGTTCTTC. This translates into CASRRAVYNEQFF.